These 23 T cell receptor beta chains originate from one sample sequenced in a study of blood T cells in healthy people across ages. Sample-barcoded 5' priming and a J-beta primer mix drove a second PCR of roughly 6 to 12 cycles. A single record per CDR3 protein comes from TCRdb applying MiXCR to the 5' RACE reads. The sample shows 1,500,000 or so distinct CDR3 sequences, approximately 43% of them seen only once. Sequenced input: blood. The receptors were gathered from a woman aged 18 to 35 in good health.

V usage is TRBV7-9 and J usage is TRBJ2-3, with 8 bases aligning to TRBD2. Germline values: CDR1 SEHNR, CDR2 FQNEAQ (reference sequence). V was pared by 0 bases and J by 1 base, with 9 bases of the junction left unmatched. The CDR3 sequence is 18 residues long. In nucleotides, the CDR3 is TGTGCCAGCAGCTTAGCGCGAACGGGAGGGCCCCGCACAGATACGCAGTATTTT. Encoded protein: CASSLARTGGPRTDTQYF.

The V call is TRBV12-3 or TRBV12-4, the J call TRBJ1-4; no definite D call. Deletions cut 9 bases from V and 0 bases from J, with 11 bases between. The CDR3 length is 14 residues. CDR3 in amino acids: CASRSGTTNEKLFF. DNA of the CDR3: TGTGCCAGTAGATCAGGAACAACTAATGAAAAACTGTTTTTT.

J is TRBJ1-2 and V is TRBV5-1; the D gene is possibly TRBD1 (5 bases). CDR3 length: 13 amino acids. CDR1 SGHRS and CDR2 YFSETQ come from the germline V gene. V was shortened by 2 bases and J by 6 bases, with 11 bases between the two germline ends. CDR3 nucleotides: TGCGCCAGCAGCTTCGGACACGACGATGGCTACACCTTC. It encodes CASSFGHDDGYTF.

This chain uses TRBV6-5 with TRBJ2-6; the D is unclear. Trimming pared 5 bases from V and 1 base from J, leaving 6 bases between. Germline V gene lookup returns CDR1 MNHEY and CDR2 SVGAGI. This CDR3 has 14 residues. The CDR3 nucleotides read TGTGCCAGCAGTCGACGGTCTGGGGCCAACGTCCTGACTTTC. Amino acids: CASSRRSGANVLTF.

Of note for this clonotype: This may come from a read error, since a much larger clone is one base off. The chain couples TRBV3-1 to TRBJ2-5; D not certain. Germline values: CDR1 LGHDT, CDR2 YNNKEL (reference sequence). CDR3 size: 13 residues. Trimming took 3 bases from V and 11 from J, leaving 16 bases between them. Written as DNA, the CDR3 is TGTGCCAGCAGCCAGGTCACCTACAATGAGCAGTACTTC. Translated: CASSQVTYNEQYF.

This clonotype showed up just a few times. This chain links TRBV20-1 with TRBJ2-3; D call uncertain. V shed 3 bases and J shed 2 bases, with 9 bases lying between them. This CDR3 comprises 13 residues. Germline V gene data show CDR1 as DFQATT and CDR2 as SNEGSKA (reference sequence). In DNA form, the CDR3 reads TGCAGTGCTAGTAGGCAATTCACAGATACGCAGTATTTT. This translates into CSASRQFTDTQYF.

The chain couples TRBV29-1 to TRBJ2-1; D is unclear. CDR3 length: 13 residues. Trimming took 3 bases from V and 4 from J, leaving 10 bases between them. CDR1 SQVTM and CDR2 ANQGSEA come from the germline V gene. The CDR3 is CSVDLGNYNEQFF. In nucleotides, the CDR3 is TGCAGCGTTGATCTGGGGAATTACAATGAGCAGTTCTTC.

Only a few counts were recorded for this clonotype. The chain links TRBV4-3 to TRBJ1-1; a weak D match, TRBD1 (5 bases). The CDR3 has 15 amino acids. V was trimmed by 1 base and J by 0 bases, leaving 9 bases between them. Per the germline V gene, CDR1 is LGHNA and CDR2 is YSLEER. The CDR3 protein is CASSQGGGLNTEAFF. Written as DNA, the CDR3 is TGCGCCAGCAGCCAAGGGGGGGGTCTGAACACTGAAGCTTTCTTT.

This clonotype was seen a handful of times. This chain joins TRBV6-2 or TRBV6-3 and TRBJ2-7; 8 positions match TRBD2. The CDR3 loop spans 14 amino acids. Germline trimming cut 4 bases from V and 3 bases from J; bases unmatched to any gene: 5. In germline, CDR1 is MNHEY, CDR2 SVGEGT. The CDR3 DNA sequence: TGTGCCAGCAGTTTAGCGGGACTTAACTACGAGCAGTACTTC. Amino acids: CASSLAGLNYEQYF.

The chain employs TRBV12-3 or TRBV12-4 and TRBJ2-2, with 10 bases identical to TRBD1. V shed 5 bases and J 5 bases; nucleotides not matched to a gene: 8. The CDR3 loop spans 16 amino acids. The CDR3 here is CASSRQGAVKTGELFF. The CDR3 nucleotides are TGTGCCAGCAGTAGACAGGGGGCCGTGAAGACCGGGGAGCTGTTTTTT.

The gene calls are TRBV4-3 and TRBJ1-1; D not resolved. The CDR3 covers 14 residues. The germline gives CDR1 LGHNA, CDR2 YSLEER. Trimming stripped 1 base from V and 4 bases from J, with 10 bases between. The CDR3 loop is CASSQGSGFTEAFF. Written as DNA, the CDR3 is TGCGCCAGCAGCCAAGGTTCCGGGTTCACTGAAGCTTTCTTT.

The chain carries TRBV24-1 and TRBJ1-2; the match to TRBD1 covers 7 bases. V lost 4 bases to trimming and J lost 6 bases; unmatched junction nucleotides: 7. Germline CDR1 is KGHDR and CDR2 is SFDVKD. The CDR3 loop spans 14 amino acids. This chain's CDR3 is CATSDQDRLNGYTF. Here the CDR3 DNA reads TGTGCCACCAGTGACCAGGACAGGCTCAATGGCTACACCTTC.

This clonotype has only a few counts. CDR3 coding DNA: TGTGCCAGCAGCTTAGTCCAGGGGATAGGTCAGCCCCAGCATTTT. Translating gives CASSLVQGIGQPQHF. The chain combines TRBV7-2 with TRBJ1-5; D may be TRBD1 (6 bases). The germline V and J ends were trimmed by 1 base and 6 bases, with 13 bases remaining between them. The germline gives CDR1 SGHTA, CDR2 FQGNSA. The CDR3 extends over 15 amino acids.

The chain links TRBV2 to TRBJ1-5; D uncertain. CDR3 length: 15 residues. V lost 0 bases, J lost 10 bases, and 16 bases lay in between. In germline, CDR1 is SNHLY, CDR2 FYNNEI. CDR3 amino acids: CASSEANSYVLPQHF. CDR3 DNA: TGTGCCAGCAGTGAAGCGAACTCTTACGTTCTACCCCAGCATTTT.

The chain joins TRBV19 to TRBJ2-5, with D possibly being TRBD1 (7 bases). The ends were cut back, 6 bases at V and 5 bases at J, with 22 bases in the middle. This CDR3 is built from 16 residues. Germline V gene sequence: CDR1 LNHDA, CDR2 SQIVND (reference sequence). CDR3 in amino acids: CASSDDRDSFGETQYF. The CDR3 DNA is TGTGCCAGTAGCGACGACAGGGACTCCTTTGGGGAGACCCAGTACTTC.

The chain couples TRBV4-3 to TRBJ1-6; TRBD1 matches at 7 bases. This CDR3 contains 15 residues. In germline, CDR1 is LGHNA, CDR2 YSLEER. The V gene end was trimmed by 2 bases and the J gene end by 7 bases; junction bases not matched to a gene: 5. The CDR3 here is CASSQLGQRNSPLHF. In DNA form, the CDR3 reads TGCGCCAGCAGCCAACTGGGACAGAGGAATTCACCCCTCCACTTT.

The chain uses TRBV12-3 or TRBV12-4 and TRBJ2-3; 8 nucleotides line up with TRBD2. The CDR3 totals 15 residues. The V and J ends lost 6 bases and 3 bases, in that order; junction bases with no gene match: 8. For the CDR3, the DNA is TGTGCCAGCAGGGACGGGGGGGTGAGAACAGATACGCAGTATTTT. Its protein product is CASRDGGVRTDTQYF.

This chain connects TRBV2 to TRBJ2-1; either TRBD1 or TRBD2 may supply D (5 bases each). The germline V gene encodes CDR1 SNHLY and CDR2 FYNNEI. The CDR3 is 15 residues long. V gave up 4 bases and J gave up 0 bases, with 10 bases separating them. The CDR3 DNA sequence: TGTGCCAGCAGTGGGGACGTAAGCTCCTACAATGAGCAGTTCTTC. Protein: CASSGDVSSYNEQFF.

This clonotype was counted a single time. In DNA, the CDR3 is TGTGCCAGCAGCTTACCCGGGATAGCGGCACGCTCCTACGAGCAGTACTTC. Its protein product is CASSLPGIAARSYEQYF. The chain uses TRBV7-9 and TRBJ2-7; D might be TRBD2 (6 bases). In germline, CDR1 is SEHNR, CDR2 FQNEAQ (reference sequence). V was trimmed by 2 bases and J by 0 bases, leaving 17 bases between them. The CDR3 has 17 amino acids.

CDR3 amino acids: CSARLSGSGYNEQYF. The CDR3, as DNA: TGCAGTGCTAGACTTAGCGGGAGTGGTTACAATGAGCAGTACTTC. This chain links TRBV20-1 with TRBJ2-1; 9 nucleotides line up with TRBD2. The end of the DNA aligns better with TRBJ2-7, so the J call may be wrong. The CDR3 has 15 amino acids. CDR1 DFQATT and CDR2 SNEGSKA come from the germline V gene (reference sequence).

The chain couples TRBV11-2 to TRBJ2-7; possible D gene TRBD2, 5 bases. V gave up 1 base and J gave up 2 bases, with 9 bases separating them. Per the germline V gene, CDR1 is SGHAT and CDR2 is FQNNGV. The CDR3 extends over 14 amino acids. CDR3 protein: CASSLVREPYEQYF. CDR3 bases: TGTGCCAGCAGCTTAGTTCGGGAACCCTACGAGCAGTACTTC.

The V gene is TRBV11-2, the J gene TRBJ2-5, with 10 bases lining up with TRBD2. The CDR3 has 14 residues. Losses at the gene ends were 4 bases for V and 4 bases for J; bases not matched to a gene: 3. Germline V gene sequence: CDR1 SGHAT, CDR2 FQNNGV. CDR3 coding DNA: TGTGCCAGCAGCTCTAGCGGGGGACCAGAGACCCAGTACTTC. Protein sequence: CASSSSGGPETQYF.

This chain connects TRBV6-1 to TRBJ1-1; weak D call: TRBD1 (5 bases). CDR1 and CDR2 from the germline V gene are MNHNS and SASEGT. The CDR3 runs 14 residues. V dropped 7 bases and J dropped 5 bases, with 17 bases sitting between them. The CDR3 loop is CASTSRGLWTEAFF. Written as DNA, the CDR3 is TGTGCCAGCACAAGTCGGGGACTCTGGACTGAAGCTTTCTTT.